The source of this T cell receptor beta chain is a study of T-cell memory formation after mild COVID-19. Study-level information: Most TCR clusters belonged to a single donor.

This clonotype has just a few counts. The antigen is undetermined. In TCRdb, the 5' RACE reads were re-called with MiXCR into one record per CDR3 protein. This sample carries a few hundred thousand distinct CDR3 sequences, 8.5% to 9.5% of them seen once, and the ten largest clones take 22%. Study-wide findings and caveats: CD8+ contracting clones occupied EMRA, while CD4+ ones occupied mainly CM and EM. A subset of responding clones appeared in pre-infection memory, suggesting cross-reactive memory joined.

The CDR3 covers 15 residues. Trimming stripped 6 bases from V and 2 bases from J, with 14 bases between. Looked up from germline, CDR1 is MNHEY and CDR2 is SVGEGT. This rearrangement joins TRBV6-2 or TRBV6-3 to TRBJ1-5, with D possibly matching TRBD1 (5 bases). Sequenced input: PBMCs or a T cell subset sorted from them (not recorded which). The sequence came from a man between 18 and 35 years old who had mild COVID-19 (a few samples of this study predate the infection). Cell type and time point are not known. CDR3 region: CASRTPGIRNQPQHF. Here the CDR3 DNA reads TGTGCCAGCAGAACCCCAGGGATACGCAATCAGCCCCAGCATTTT.